These 10 T cell receptor beta chains share one sample of origin, sequenced in a study of cytomegalovirus exposure and HLA in healthy donors. Primers for the PCR totalled 60 Vbeta and 13 Jbeta. TCRdb's table, derived via immunoSEQ multiplex PCR, lists solely in-frame clones and lacks some. The table shows roughly 150,000 clones, with 80% to 90% occurring only once. Specimen: PBMCs. The receptors derive from a woman aged 40-49 years in good health and CMV-seropositive.

The chain carries TRBV6-5 and TRBJ2-2; 13 nucleotides match TRBD2. Germline V CDR1 and CDR2: MNHEY, SVGAGI. Trimming took 6 bases from V and 6 from J; bases not matched to a gene: 4. The CDR3 is 15 residues long. The CDR3 DNA reads TGTGCCAGCAGCGGACTAGCGGGAGCCGCCGGGGAGCTGTTTTTT. It codes for CASSGLAGAAGELFF.

This rearrangement joins TRBV7-2 to TRBJ2-3, with 12 bases matching TRBD2. Trimming removed 5 bases from V and 3 bases from J; junction bases left unmatched: 6. CDR1 is SGHTA and CDR2 is FQGNSA in the germline V gene. This CDR3 spans 16 amino acids. Written as DNA, the CDR3 is TGTGCCAGCAGCACCGGACTAGCGGGACGGACAGATACGCAGTATTTT. Its translation: CASSTGLAGRTDTQYF.

The genes are TRBV6-5 and TRBJ2-5, with 10 nucleotides matching TRBD1. The better agreement between TRBJ2-7 and the DNA end casts doubt on the J call. The germline V gene has CDR1 MNHEY and CDR2 SVGAGI. The CDR3 spans 14 residues. The CDR3: CASSSGTGVYEQYF. Here the CDR3 DNA reads TGTGCCAGCAGTTCCGGGACAGGGGTTTACGAGCAGTACTTC.

This chain joins TRBV5-5 and TRBJ2-3, with 7 bases that match TRBD1. V shed 4 bases, J shed 3 bases, and the junction held 8 bases outside the gene matches. The length of the CDR3 is 15 residues. The germline gives CDR1 SGHKS, CDR2 YYEKEE (reference sequence). CDR3 loop: CASSDRVWGTDTQYF. The CDR3 region has the DNA TGTGCCAGCAGCGACAGGGTATGGGGGACAGATACGCAGTATTTT.

This clone was seen only a few times. V and J are TRBV5-1 and TRBJ1-1; no clear D. V dropped 0 bases and J dropped 0 bases, with 6 bases sitting between them. Germline CDR1 and CDR2: SGHRS and YFSETQ. This CDR3 region has 14 residues. In DNA, the CDR3 is TGCGCCAGCAGCTTGGAAGCGGTGAACACTGAAGCTTTCTTT. Its translation: CASSLEAVNTEAFF.

V is TRBV7-2 and J is TRBJ2-1, with a weak D call TRBD2 (6 bases). The germline CDR1 and CDR2 sequences are SGHTA and FQGNSA. CDR3 length: 16 amino acids. The germline V and J ends were trimmed by 7 bases and 1 base, with 17 bases remaining between them. The CDR3 nucleotides read TGTGCCAGCACCCTACTCGGGGGAGGATCCTACAATGAGCAGTTCTTC. Amino acids: CASTLLGGGSYNEQFF.

This chain uses TRBV7-2 with TRBJ1-2; D is ambiguous. The CDR3 is 14 residues long. Trimming left V 0 bases short and J 3 bases short, with 8 bases between. Germline V CDR1 and CDR2: SGHTA, FQGNSA. The CDR3 sequence: CASSLASGDYGYTF. The CDR3 DNA is TGTGCCAGCAGCTTAGCATCCGGGGACTATGGCTACACCTTC.

The chain joins TRBV7-2 to TRBJ1-3; D unclear. CDR1 is SGHTA, CDR2 FQGNSA, per germline. V gave up 8 bases and J gave up 3 bases, with 11 bases separating them. CDR3 length: 13 residues. CDR3 sequence (DNA): TGTGCCAGCCGCGAGGTCGGTGGAAACACCATATATTTT. This gives the protein CASREVGGNTIYF.

This clone was recorded a few times. The J gene is TRBJ1-1, the V gene TRBV27, with TRBD1 matching 7 bases. CDR1 is MNHEY and CDR2 is SMNVEV in the germline V gene (reference sequence). The CDR3 has 16 residues. V gave up 5 bases and J gave up 0 bases; unmatched junction bases: 9. The CDR3 sequence: CASSPGDRIMNTEAFF. DNA for the CDR3: TGTGCCAGCAGTCCCGGGGACAGAATCATGAACACTGAAGCTTTCTTT.

Remarks on this clone: Different DNA sequences within this sample yield the same CDR3. This rearrangement joins TRBV18 to TRBJ1-1, with D uncertain. Germline lookup yields CDR1 KGHSH and CDR2 LQKENI. This CDR3 has 14 amino acids. Trimming removed 3 bases at V and 1 base at J, with 9 bases between. CDR3 bases: TGTGCCAGCTCACCCCGTCAGGAGAACACTGAAGCTTTCTTT. It yields the protein CASSPRQENTEAFF.